This is a list of T cell receptor beta chains from one sample in a study of T cells after yellow fever vaccination. Each CDR3 protein gets one entry after TCRdb re-called the 5' RACE reads with MiXCR. The table shows 250,000 to 350,000 distinct CDR3 sequences, with approximately 8% occurring only once. The sequencing used CD4+ T cells sorted from PBMCs, collected 5 days after the yellow fever booster vaccination. These receptors originate from a young man who received the YFV17D yellow fever vaccine. Each CDR3 is given with its conserved first and last residue. The D gene is left open where the match is weak. Clone size is not always given. Where it is, it says once, few, many or a class for expanded clones.

clone size	D gene	V gene	J gene	CDR3 DNA	CDR3 protein
many	-	TRBV5-1	TRBJ1-2	TGCGCCAGCAGCACCGACAACTATGGCTACACCTTC	CASSTDNYGYTF
many	-	TRBV10-3	TRBJ1-3	TGTGCCAGTCAGGGTACATCATCGGGAAACACCATATATTTT	CASQGTSSGNTIYF
-	TRBD2	TRBV29-1	TRBJ2-2	TGCAGCGTTGCCCGGGGGGACGGGGAGCTGTTTTTT	CSVARGDGELFF
-	-	TRBV7-2	TRBJ1-2	TGTGCCAGCAGCTTTGGGCCGAGAGCTAACTATGGCTACACCTTC	CASSFGPRANYGYTF
few	-	TRBV5-1	TRBJ1-1	TGCGCCAGCAGCTTGGAATGGGGGTCGAACACTGAAGCTTTCTTT	CASSLEWGSNTEAFF
many	TRBD2	TRBV7-2	TRBJ2-3	TGTGCCAGCACCCGAGCGGGGGCCACAGATACGCAGTATTTT	CASTRAGATDTQYF
few	-	TRBV14	TRBJ2-2	TGTGCCAGGAGCCAAGACGAGGAGCTGTTTTTT	CARSQDEELFF
-	-	TRBV14	TRBJ1-5	TGTGCCAGCAGCCAAGAAAGCAATCAGCCCCAGCATTTT	CASSQESNQPQHF
many	-	TRBV7-2	TRBJ2-1	TGTGCCAGCAGCTTAGGGCGGGGACCCTACAATGAGCAGTTCTTC	CASSLGRGPYNEQFF
few	-	TRBV20-1	TRBJ1-2	TGCAGTGCTAGAGTTGTCCCCTTGAAGGGTAGGAACTATGGCTACACCTTC	CSARVVPLKGRNYGYTF
many	TRBD2	TRBV20-1	TRBJ2-3	TGCAGTGCTGGCGGGACTAGCGGGGCCACAGATACGCAGTATTTT	CSAGGTSGATDTQYF
few	-	TRBV12-5	TRBJ2-1	TGTGCTAGTGGTCCACAGGGTTACTCCTACAATGAGCAGTTCTTC	CASGPQGYSYNEQFF
-	-	TRBV10-3	TRBJ1-1	TGTGCCATCAGAGCTGGGATGGGAAACACTGAAGCTTTCTTT	CAIRAGMGNTEAFF
-	TRBD2	TRBV20-1	TRBJ2-5	TGCAGTGCCCACCCCGTCCTACTAGCGGGGCCGAGGGAGACCCAGTACTTC	CSAHPVLLAGPRETQYF
many	-	TRBV12-3/TRBV12-4	TRBJ2-2	TGTGCCAGCAGTTTTTACGGCAACACCGGGGAGCTGTTTTTT	CASSFYGNTGELFF
few	-	TRBV12-3/TRBV12-4	TRBJ1-2	TGTGCCAGCAGCCCCCTGGGGAACTATGGCTACACCTTC	CASSPLGNYGYTF
few	-	TRBV7-9	TRBJ2-1	TGTGCCAGCAGTCCGAAGGGCATTGGGCAGGCCACCTACAATGAGCAGTTCTTC	CASSPKGIGQATYNEQFF
few	TRBD2	TRBV5-6	TRBJ2-5	TGTGCCAGCAGCGCCGGGACTAGCGGTCAAGAGACCCAGTACTTC	CASSAGTSGQETQYF
-	TRBD1	TRBV19	TRBJ2-7	TGTGCCAGTTCTGACAGGGCTAACGACGAGCAGTACTTC	CASSDRANDEQYF
-	-	TRBV9	TRBJ2-1	TGTGCCAGCAGCGCAAGAGATTACAATGAGCAGTTCTTC	CASSARDYNEQFF
many	-	TRBV5-1	TRBJ2-7	TGCGCCAGCAGCTTGGCGGCAGGGCTTTACGAGCAGTACTTC	CASSLAAGLYEQYF
few	-	TRBV4-3	TRBJ1-1	TGCGCCAGCAGCCAAGAAGATAGGAGGACTGAAGCTTTCTTT	CASSQEDRRTEAFF
few	-	TRBV24-1	TRBJ2-3	TGTGCCACCAGTCGGATCGAAACAGATACGCAGTATTTT	CATSRIETDTQYF
-	TRBD2	TRBV20-1	TRBJ2-3	TGCAGTGCTAACAGCGGGGGGGCAAAAGATACGCAGTATTTT	CSANSGGAKDTQYF
-	-	TRBV9	TRBJ2-5	TGTGCCAGCAGCGCATCTAGATTAGAGACCCAGTACTTC	CASSASRLETQYF
-	-	TRBV4-3	TRBJ2-1	TGCGCCAGCAGCCAACTATCCGGGCAGGGCTATGAGCAGTTCTTC	CASSQLSGQGYEQFF
-	-	TRBV9	TRBJ2-3	TGTGCCAGCAGCGTCACAGGGTTGACAGATACGCAGTATTTT	CASSVTGLTDTQYF
few	-	TRBV5-1	TRBJ1-3	TGCGCCAGCAGCAGGACCGGGGCGGACACCATATATTTT	CASSRTGADTIYF
-	-	TRBV5-1	TRBJ1-3	TGCGCCAGCAGCTCGACAGGTTACTCTGGAAACACCATATATTTT	CASSSTGYSGNTIYF
few	-	TRBV28	TRBJ2-2	TGTGCCAGCAGGAATTCCGGGGAGCTGTTTTTT	CASRNSGELFF
-	TRBD2	TRBV20-1	TRBJ2-3	TGCAGTGCGAGCGGGACTAGCGGAACCACAGATACGCAGTATTTT	CSASGTSGTTDTQYF
many	TRBD1	TRBV6-6	TRBJ1-4	TGTGCCAGCAGTCTCGCCGGGACAGACGCAACTAATGAAAAACTGTTTTTT	CASSLAGTDATNEKLFF
few	-	TRBV4-1	TRBJ2-3	TGCGCCAGCAGCCAGGGGTTGTTGGATACGCAGTATTTT	CASSQGLLDTQYF
few	TRBD1	TRBV30	TRBJ1-6	TGTGCCAGAAGGGACAGTAGCTCCTATAATTCACCCCTCCACTTT	CARRDSSSYNSPLHF
many	-	TRBV7-8	TRBJ1-1	TGTGCCAGCAGCCTCTCCGAGGGCCGTGAAGCTTTCTTT	CASSLSEGREAFF
few	-	TRBV20-1	TRBJ2-7	TGCAGTGCTAGGGGGGTGCGGGACCACGAGCAGTACTTC	CSARGVRDHEQYF
few	TRBD2	TRBV7-2	TRBJ2-1	TGTGCCAGCAGCTTACCTTGGCGGGGGAGCTACAATGAGCAGTTCTTC	CASSLPWRGSYNEQFF
few	TRBD2	TRBV6-4	TRBJ2-3	TGTGCCAGCAGTGATCACGCTAGCGGGGGAGCGCAGTATTTT	CASSDHASGGAQYF
few	-	TRBV20-1	TRBJ2-6	TGCAGTGCTCATAGCGGTACTGGGGCCAACGTCCTGACTTTC	CSAHSGTGANVLTF
few	TRBD1	TRBV29-1	TRBJ2-2	TGCAGCGTTACCAAAGGTGCGAGACAGGGCACCGGGGAGCTGTTTTTT	CSVTKGARQGTGELFF
few	-	TRBV16	TRBJ1-5	TGTGCCAGCAGCCCCCTCGTTGGAGTGAATCAGCCCCAGCATTTT	CASSPLVGVNQPQHF
-	TRBD2	TRBV7-6	TRBJ2-3	TGTGCCAGCAGCTTAGGCCTAGCGGGGGGCGGTAGCACAGATACGCAGTATTTT	CASSLGLAGGGSTDTQYF
few	TRBD2	TRBV7-8	TRBJ2-1	TGTGCCAGCAGCCTCATGGCACTAGCGGGGGGGAATGAGCAGTTCTTC	CASSLMALAGGNEQFF
-	-	TRBV5-1	TRBJ1-2	TGCGCCAGCAGCGGGTGGGCCACCTATGGCTACACCTTC	CASSGWATYGYTF
many	TRBD2	TRBV7-2	TRBJ2-3	TGTGCCAGCAGCTTAACGGGACTAGCGGGGGTAACGCAGTATTTT	CASSLTGLAGVTQYF
few	-	TRBV18	TRBJ1-5	TGTGCCAGCTCACCAATTAATAGCAATCAGCCCCAGCATTTT	CASSPINSNQPQHF
few	-	TRBV7-2	TRBJ2-3	TGTGCCAGCAGCTTCAACGAGCCAGATACGCAGTATTTT	CASSFNEPDTQYF
few	TRBD2	TRBV27	TRBJ2-3	TGTGCCAGCAGTGGGTTTCTAGCGGGGCGCACAGATACGCAGTATTTT	CASSGFLAGRTDTQYF